This TCR beta chain was identified in a study of cytomegalovirus exposure and HLA in healthy donors. Whole-study findings and limits: Most TCR sequences showed up rarely, but some public TCRs showed up in many donors. Fewer than 200 TCR beta chains were listed as cytomegalovirus-associated. Earlier results showed most TCR beta V segments being productive about 90% or about 30% of the time.

About this clone: Its antigen is unidentified.

Healthy donors of bone marrow made up the group. Amplification used 60 Vbeta primers and 13 Jbeta primers. Data came from immunoSEQ multiplex PCR; TCRdb stores just in-frame clones and leaves some out. The sample carries more than 150,000 clones, roughly 90% recorded once. Sequenced: PBMCs. The source of this sequence is a girl under two years old in good health and CMV-seronegative.

CDR3 coding DNA: TGTGCCAGCAGCTTGACAGGGGGCGGAAACACTGAAGCTTTCTTT. Protein: CASSLTGGGNTEAFF. The chain has TRBV7-9 and TRBJ1-1, with 10 bases fitting TRBD1. There are 15 residues in the CDR3. Trimming removed 3 bases from V and 2 bases from J; junction bases left unmatched: 3. In germline, CDR1 is SEHNR, CDR2 FQNEAQ (reference sequence).